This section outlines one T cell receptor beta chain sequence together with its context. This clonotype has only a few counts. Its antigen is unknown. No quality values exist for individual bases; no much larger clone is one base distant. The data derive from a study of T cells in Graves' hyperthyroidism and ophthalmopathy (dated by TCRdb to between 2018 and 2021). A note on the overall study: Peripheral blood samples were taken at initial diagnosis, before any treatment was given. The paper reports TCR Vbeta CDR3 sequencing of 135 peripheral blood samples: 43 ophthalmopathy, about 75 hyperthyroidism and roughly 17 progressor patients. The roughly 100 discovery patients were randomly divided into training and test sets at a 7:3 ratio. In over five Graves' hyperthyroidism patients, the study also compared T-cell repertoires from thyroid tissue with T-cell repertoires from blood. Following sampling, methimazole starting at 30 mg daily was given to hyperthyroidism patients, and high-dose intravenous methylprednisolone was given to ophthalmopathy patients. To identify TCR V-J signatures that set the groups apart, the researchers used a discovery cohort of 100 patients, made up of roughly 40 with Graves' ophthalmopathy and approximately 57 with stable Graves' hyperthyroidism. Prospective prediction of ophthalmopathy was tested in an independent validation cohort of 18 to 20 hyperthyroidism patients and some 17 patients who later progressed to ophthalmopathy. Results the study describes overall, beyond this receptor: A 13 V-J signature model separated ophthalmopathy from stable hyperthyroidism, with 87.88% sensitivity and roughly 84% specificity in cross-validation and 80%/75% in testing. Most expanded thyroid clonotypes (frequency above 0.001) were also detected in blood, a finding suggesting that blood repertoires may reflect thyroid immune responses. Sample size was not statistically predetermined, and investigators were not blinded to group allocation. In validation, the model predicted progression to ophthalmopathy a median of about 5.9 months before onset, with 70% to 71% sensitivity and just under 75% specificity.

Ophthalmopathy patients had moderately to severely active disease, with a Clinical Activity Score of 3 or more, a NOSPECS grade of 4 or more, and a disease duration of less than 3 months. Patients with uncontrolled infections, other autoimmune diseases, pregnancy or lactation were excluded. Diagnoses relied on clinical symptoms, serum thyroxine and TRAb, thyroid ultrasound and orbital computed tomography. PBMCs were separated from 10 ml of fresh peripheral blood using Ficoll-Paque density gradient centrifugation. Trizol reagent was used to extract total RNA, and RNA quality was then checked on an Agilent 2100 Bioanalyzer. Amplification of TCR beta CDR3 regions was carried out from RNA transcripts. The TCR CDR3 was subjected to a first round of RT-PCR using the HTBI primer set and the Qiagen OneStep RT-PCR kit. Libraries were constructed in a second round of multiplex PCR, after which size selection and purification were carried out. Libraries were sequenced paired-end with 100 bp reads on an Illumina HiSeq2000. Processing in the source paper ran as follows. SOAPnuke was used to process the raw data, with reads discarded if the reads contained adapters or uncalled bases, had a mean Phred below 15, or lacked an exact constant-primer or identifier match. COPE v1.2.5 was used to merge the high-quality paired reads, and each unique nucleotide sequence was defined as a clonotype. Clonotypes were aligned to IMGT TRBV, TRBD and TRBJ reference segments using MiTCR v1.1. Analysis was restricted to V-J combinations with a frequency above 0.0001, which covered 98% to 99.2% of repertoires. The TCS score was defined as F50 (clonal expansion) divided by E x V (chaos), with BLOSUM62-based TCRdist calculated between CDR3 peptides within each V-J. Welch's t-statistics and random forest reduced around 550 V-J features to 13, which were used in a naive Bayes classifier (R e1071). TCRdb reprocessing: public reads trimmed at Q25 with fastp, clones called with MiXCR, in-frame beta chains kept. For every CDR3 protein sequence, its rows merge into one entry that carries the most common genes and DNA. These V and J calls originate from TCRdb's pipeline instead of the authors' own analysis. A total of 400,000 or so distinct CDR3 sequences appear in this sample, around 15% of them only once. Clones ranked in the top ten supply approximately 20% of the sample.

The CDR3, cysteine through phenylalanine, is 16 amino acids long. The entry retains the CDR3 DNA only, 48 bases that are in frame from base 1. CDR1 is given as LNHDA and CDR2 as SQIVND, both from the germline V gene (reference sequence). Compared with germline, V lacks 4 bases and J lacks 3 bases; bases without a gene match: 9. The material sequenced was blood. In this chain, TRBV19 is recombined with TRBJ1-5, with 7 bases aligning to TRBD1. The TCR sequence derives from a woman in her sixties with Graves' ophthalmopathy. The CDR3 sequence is CASSNRQTGTNQPQHF. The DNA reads TGTGCCAGTAGTAATCGACAGACAGGGACCAATCAGCCCCAGCATTTT. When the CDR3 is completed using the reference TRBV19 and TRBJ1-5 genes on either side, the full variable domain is DGGITQSPKYLFRKEGQNVTLSCEQNLNHDAMYWYRQDPGQGLRLIYYSQIVNDFQKGDIAEGYSVSREKKESFPLTVTSAQKNPTAFYLCASSNRQTGTNQPQHFGDGTRLSIL.